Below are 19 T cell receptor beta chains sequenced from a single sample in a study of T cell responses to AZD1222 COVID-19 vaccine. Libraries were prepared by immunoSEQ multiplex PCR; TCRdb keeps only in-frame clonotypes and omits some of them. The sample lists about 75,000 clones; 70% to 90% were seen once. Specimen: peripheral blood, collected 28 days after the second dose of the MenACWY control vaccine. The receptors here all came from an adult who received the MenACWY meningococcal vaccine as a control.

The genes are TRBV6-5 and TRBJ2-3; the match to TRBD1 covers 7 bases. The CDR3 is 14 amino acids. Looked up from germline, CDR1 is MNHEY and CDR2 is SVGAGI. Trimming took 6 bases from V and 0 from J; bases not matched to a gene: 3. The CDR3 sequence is CASSRQGSTDTQYF. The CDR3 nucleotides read TGTGCCAGCAGCCGACAGGGTAGCACAGATACGCAGTATTTT.

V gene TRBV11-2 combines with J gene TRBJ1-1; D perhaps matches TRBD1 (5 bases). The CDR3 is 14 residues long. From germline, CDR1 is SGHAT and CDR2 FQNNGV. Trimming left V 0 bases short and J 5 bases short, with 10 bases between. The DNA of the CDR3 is TGTGCCAGCAGCTTAGATCCAGGGCGTACTGAAGCTTTCTTT. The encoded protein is CASSLDPGRTEAFF.

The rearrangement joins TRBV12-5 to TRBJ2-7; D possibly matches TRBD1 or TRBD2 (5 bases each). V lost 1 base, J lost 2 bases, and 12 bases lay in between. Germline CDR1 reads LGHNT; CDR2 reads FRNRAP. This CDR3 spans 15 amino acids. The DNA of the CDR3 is TGTGCTAGTGGTTTGGAAAAGGGGACCCCCTACGAGCAGTACTTC. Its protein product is CASGLEKGTPYEQYF.

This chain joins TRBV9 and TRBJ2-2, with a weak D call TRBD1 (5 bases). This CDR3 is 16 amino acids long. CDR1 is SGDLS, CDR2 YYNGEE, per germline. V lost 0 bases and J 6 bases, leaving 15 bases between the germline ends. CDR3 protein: CASSVGNQGPAGELFF. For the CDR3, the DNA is TGTGCCAGCAGCGTAGGAAATCAGGGTCCCGCCGGGGAGCTGTTTTTT.

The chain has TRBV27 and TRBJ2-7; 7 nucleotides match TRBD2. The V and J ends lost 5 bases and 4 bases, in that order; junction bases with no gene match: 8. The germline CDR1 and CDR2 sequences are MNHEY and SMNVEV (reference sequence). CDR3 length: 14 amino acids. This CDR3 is CASSGGGSFYEQYF. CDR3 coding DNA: TGTGCCAGCAGTGGGGGGGGTTCTTTTTACGAGCAGTACTTC.

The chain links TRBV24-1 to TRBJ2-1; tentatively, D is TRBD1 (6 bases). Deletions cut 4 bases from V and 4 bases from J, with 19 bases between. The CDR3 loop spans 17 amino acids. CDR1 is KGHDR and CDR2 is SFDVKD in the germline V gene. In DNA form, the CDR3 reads TGTGCCACCAGTGAACCTTCAGGGGATAGGCAATACAATGAGCAGTTCTTC. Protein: CATSEPSGDRQYNEQFF.

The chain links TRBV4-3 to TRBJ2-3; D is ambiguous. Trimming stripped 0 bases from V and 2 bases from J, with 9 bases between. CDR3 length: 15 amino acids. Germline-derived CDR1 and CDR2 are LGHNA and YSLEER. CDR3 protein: CASSQDLRPTDTQYF. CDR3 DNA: TGCGCCAGCAGCCAAGATCTGAGGCCCACAGATACGCAGTATTTT.

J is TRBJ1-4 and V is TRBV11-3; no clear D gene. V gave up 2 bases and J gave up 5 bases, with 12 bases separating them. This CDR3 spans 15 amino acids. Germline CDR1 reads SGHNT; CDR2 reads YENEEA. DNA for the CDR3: TGTGCCAGCAGCTTATCTCTCAGACCCAATGAAAAACTGTTTTTT. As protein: CASSLSLRPNEKLFF. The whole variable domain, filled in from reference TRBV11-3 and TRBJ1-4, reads EAGVVQSPRYKIIEKKQPVAFWCNPISGHNTLYWYLQNLGQGPELLIRYENEEAVDDSQLPKDRFSAERLKGVDSTLKIQPAELGDSAVYLCASSLSLRPNEKLFFGSGTQLSVL.

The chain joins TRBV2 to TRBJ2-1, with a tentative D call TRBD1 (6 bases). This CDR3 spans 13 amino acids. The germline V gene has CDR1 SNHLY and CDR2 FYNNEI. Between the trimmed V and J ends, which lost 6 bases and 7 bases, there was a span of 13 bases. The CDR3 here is CASRRRGGNEQFF. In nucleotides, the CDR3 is TGTGCCAGCAGAAGAAGAGGGGGTAATGAGCAGTTCTTC.

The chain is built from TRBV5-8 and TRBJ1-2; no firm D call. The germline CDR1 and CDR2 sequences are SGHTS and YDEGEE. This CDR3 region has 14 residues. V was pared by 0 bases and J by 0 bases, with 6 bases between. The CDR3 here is CASSLARANYGYTF. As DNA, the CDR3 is TGTGCCAGCAGCTTGGCCCGGGCTAACTATGGCTACACCTTC. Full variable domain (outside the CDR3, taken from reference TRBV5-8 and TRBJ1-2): EAGVTQSPTHLIKTRGQQATLRCSPISGHTSVYWYQQALGLGLQFLLWYDEGEERNRGNFPPRFSGRQFPNYSSELNVNALELEDSALYLCASSLARANYGYTFGSGTRLTVV.

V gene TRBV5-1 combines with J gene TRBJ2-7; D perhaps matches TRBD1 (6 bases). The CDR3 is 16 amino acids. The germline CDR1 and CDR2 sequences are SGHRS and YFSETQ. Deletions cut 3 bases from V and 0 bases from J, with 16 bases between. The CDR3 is CASSSAGGSISYEQYF. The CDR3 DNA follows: TGCGCCAGCAGCTCGGCTGGGGGCTCTATCTCCTACGAGCAGTACTTC. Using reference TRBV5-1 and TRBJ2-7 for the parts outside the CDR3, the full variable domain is KAGVTQTPRYLIKTRGQQVTLSCSPISGHRSVSWYQQTPGQGLQFLFEYFSETQRNKGNFPGRFSGRQFSNSRSEMNVSTLELGDSALYLCASSSAGGSISYEQYFGPGTRLTVT.

CDR3 residues: CASSSGTILTDTQYF. Here the CDR3 DNA reads TGTGCCAGCAGTTCCGGGACAATTCTCACAGATACGCAGTATTTT. This rearrangement joins TRBV4-2 to TRBJ2-3; D is possibly TRBD1 (6 bases). CDR3 length: 15 amino acids. Per the germline V gene, CDR1 is LGHNA and CDR2 is YNFKEQ. The V gene lost 6 bases and the J gene lost 2 bases, with 15 bases spanning the gap.

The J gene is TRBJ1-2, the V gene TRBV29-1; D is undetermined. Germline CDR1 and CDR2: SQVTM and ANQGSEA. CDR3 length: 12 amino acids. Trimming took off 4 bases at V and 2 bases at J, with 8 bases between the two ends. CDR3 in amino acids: CSVVGINYGYTF. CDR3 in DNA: TGCAGCGTTGTGGGGATCAACTATGGCTACACCTTC.

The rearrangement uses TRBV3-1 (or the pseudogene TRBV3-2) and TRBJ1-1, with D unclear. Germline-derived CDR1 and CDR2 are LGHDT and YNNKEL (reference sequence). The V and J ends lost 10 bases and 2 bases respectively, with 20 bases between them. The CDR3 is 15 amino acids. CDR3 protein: CANATTAGRNTEAFF. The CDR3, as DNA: TGTGCCAACGCAACCACAGCGGGAAGAAACACTGAAGCTTTCTTT.

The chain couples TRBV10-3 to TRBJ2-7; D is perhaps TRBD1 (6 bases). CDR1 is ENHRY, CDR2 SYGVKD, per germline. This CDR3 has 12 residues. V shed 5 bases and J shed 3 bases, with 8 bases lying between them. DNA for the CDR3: TGTGCCATCAGTAACAGGGACTACGAGCAGTACTTC. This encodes CAISNRDYEQYF.

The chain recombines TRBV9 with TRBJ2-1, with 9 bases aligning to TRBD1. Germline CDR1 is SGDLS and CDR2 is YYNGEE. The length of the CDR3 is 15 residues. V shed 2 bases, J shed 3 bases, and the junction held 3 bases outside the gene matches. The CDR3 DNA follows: TGTGCCAGCAGCGTGCCGGGACAGGGCTACAATGAGCAGTTCTTC. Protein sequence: CASSVPGQGYNEQFF.

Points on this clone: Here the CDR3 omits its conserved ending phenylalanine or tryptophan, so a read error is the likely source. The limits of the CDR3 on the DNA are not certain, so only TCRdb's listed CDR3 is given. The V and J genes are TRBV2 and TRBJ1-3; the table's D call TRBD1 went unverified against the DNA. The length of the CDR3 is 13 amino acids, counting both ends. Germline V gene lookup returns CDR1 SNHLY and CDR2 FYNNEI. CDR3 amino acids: CASSEAKTGIIVL.

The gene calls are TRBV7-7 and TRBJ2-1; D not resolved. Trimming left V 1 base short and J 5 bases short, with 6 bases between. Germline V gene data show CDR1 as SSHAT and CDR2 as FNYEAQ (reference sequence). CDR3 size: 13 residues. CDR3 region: CASSLEEDNEQFF. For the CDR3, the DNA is TGTGCCAGCAGCTTAGAGGAAGACAATGAGCAGTTCTTC.

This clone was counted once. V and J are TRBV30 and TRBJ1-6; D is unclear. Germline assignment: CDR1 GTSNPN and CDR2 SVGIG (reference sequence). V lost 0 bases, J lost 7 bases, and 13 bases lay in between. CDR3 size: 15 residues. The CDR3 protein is CAWSVLGRTNSPLHF. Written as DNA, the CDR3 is TGTGCCTGGAGTGTGTTGGGAAGGACCAATTCACCCCTCCACTTT.